The rows below give T cell receptor beta chains drawn from one sample of a study of radiotherapy plus CTLA-4 blockade in lung cancer. Generated by immunoSEQ multiplex PCR, the TCRdb table keeps only in-frame clones and is missing some. The sample lists about 88,000 clones, about two thirds occurring once. The sequences come from peripheral blood, collected from a patient treated with radiotherapy plus ipilimumab. These receptors were taken from a human donor with non-small cell lung cancer that progressed on radiotherapy plus ipilimumab. Both conserved end residues are part of each CDR3. The order of the fields is V gene, clone size, J gene, CDR3 protein. A clone size is listed for some rows: how often the clone was seen (once, few, many), or a class if it is expanded.

>TRBV6-5|few|TRBJ1-2
CASSYASVGGYTF
>TRBV6-5|medium-sized|TRBJ1-4
CASSSVATNEKLFF
>TRBV7-2|-|TRBJ1-1
CASSFWGLNTEAFF
>TRBV10-2|-|TRBJ2-7
CASSDPGQGAGEQYF
>TRBV18|-|TRBJ1-1
CASSGAGPVSEAFF
>TRBV4-3|-|TRBJ1-2
CASSQDGGGVGGYTF
>TRBV7-9|-|TRBJ2-7
CASSPDRFSSYEQYF
>TRBV4-2|few|TRBJ1-6
CASSQDGLDSPLHF
>TRBV19|-|TRBJ2-3
CASSPTSGYTDTQYF
>TRBV9|-|TRBJ2-1
CASSVEFWGDNEQFF
>TRBV4-2|few|TRBJ2-1
CASSAGTSGGTYNEQFF
>TRBV7-2|-|TRBJ2-4
CASSGGSGGIQYF
>TRBV19|-|TRBJ1-5
CASREGYNQPQHF
>TRBV2|few|TRBJ2-7
CASRGARTSPEQYF
>TRBV19|-|TRBJ2-5
CASSRDVGAGETQYF
>TRBV7-3|few|TRBJ2-7
CASSLTQRHEQYF
>TRBV6-5|-|TRBJ1-1
CASSERQLNTEAFF
>TRBV5-6|-|TRBJ2-7
CASSPGLYEQYF
>TRBV5-1|-|TRBJ1-1
CASRLGNTEAFF
>TRBV20-1|-|TRBJ2-1
CSAKGAGIQFF
>TRBV2|few|TRBJ2-2
CASSEGITGELFF
>TRBV2|-|TRBJ1-1
CASSGDSTEAFF
>TRBV2|-|TRBJ2-1
CASAVASSYNEQFF
>TRBV7-3|-|TRBJ2-7
CASSLRGTYEQYF
>TRBV5-4|-|TRBJ2-2
CASSLGDSNTGELFF
>TRBV27|-|TRBJ1-6
CASSLGNRGNSPLHF
>TRBV10-3|few|TRBJ2-3
CAISESSEAQYF
>TRBV19|-|TRBJ1-1
CASSFFTEAFF
>TRBV7-8|-|TRBJ2-5
CASSATGLQETQYF
>TRBV18|-|TRBJ2-2
CASSPNQANTGELFF